A single sample is the source of the 30 T cell receptor beta chains below, sequenced in a study of control samples from healthy donors and cancer patients. Some clones are missing from TCRdb's copy, which holds only in-frame ones; the method was immunoSEQ multiplex PCR. In the table there are around 70,000 clones, approximately 94% of which are singletons. Source material: blood. These receptors originate from a woman aged 25 to 39 in good health.

The chain has TRBV27 and TRBJ1-2, with 7 nucleotides matching TRBD1. This CDR3 comprises 14 residues. Per germline, CDR1 MNHEY and CDR2 SMNVEV (reference sequence). V lost 6 bases, J lost 7 bases, and 11 bases stayed unmatched. CDR3 protein: CASRSDREGFGYTF. The CDR3 DNA reads as TGTGCCAGCAGATCCGACAGGGAGGGGTTTGGCTACACCTTC.

The chain is built from TRBV7-9 and TRBJ1-2; a weak D match, TRBD1 (6 bases). The CDR3 is made up of 16 amino acids. Per germline, CDR1 SEHNR and CDR2 FQNEAQ (reference sequence). The ends were cut back, 5 bases at V and 1 base at J, with 17 bases in the middle. CDR3: CASSRGIGGGNYGYTF. The CDR3 coding sequence is TGTGCCAGCAGCCGGGGGATTGGGGGCGGTAACTATGGCTACACCTTC.

The V gene is TRBV5-8, the J gene TRBJ2-5, with TRBD1 identical over 7 bases. The CDR3 consists of 17 residues. The V and J ends lost 0 bases and 4 bases, in that order; junction bases with no gene match: 12. Germline CDR1 and CDR2: SGHTS and YDEGEE. The CDR3: CASSLGAGGLRRETQYF. Here the CDR3 DNA reads TGTGCCAGCAGCTTGGGAGCAGGGGGTCTTCGGCGAGAGACCCAGTACTTC.

The V call is TRBV28, the J call TRBJ1-3, with a weak D call TRBD1 (6 bases). V was pared by 6 bases and J by 5 bases, with 17 bases between. The CDR3 is 15 residues long. CDR1 MDHEN and CDR2 SYDVKM come from the germline V gene. The CDR3: CASSPEGGWRNTIYF. The CDR3 region has the DNA TGTGCCAGCAGCCCGGAAGGGGGGTGGCGAAACACCATATATTTT.

In nucleotides, the CDR3 is TGTGCCAGCAGCGAACAGACAGTCGTGGATACGCAGTATTTT. As protein: CASSEQTVVDTQYF. The rearrangement uses TRBV9 and TRBJ2-3; tentative D call: TRBD1 (5 bases). V was pared by 3 bases and J by 6 bases, with 14 bases between. This CDR3 has 14 residues. CDR1 and CDR2 (germline): SGDLS, YYNGEE.

The chain has TRBV6-5 and TRBJ1-1; D not certain. From germline, CDR1 is MNHEY and CDR2 SVGAGI. The CDR3 is 14 residues long. With 6 bases removed from V and 1 base from J, the gap between germline ends came to 12 bases. This CDR3 is CASSPTVQNTEAFF. For the CDR3, the DNA is TGTGCCAGCAGCCCGACGGTTCAGAACACTGAAGCTTTCTTT.

The chain carries TRBV30 and TRBJ2-5; D remains unclear. Germline CDR1 and CDR2: GTSNPN and SVGIG (reference sequence). Trimming shortened V by 5 bases and J by 2 bases, and 3 bases separated the two germline ends. This CDR3 is 10 amino acids long. The CDR3 spells CAWSQETQYF. In DNA, the CDR3 is TGTGCCTGGTCTCAAGAGACCCAGTACTTC. Looking up the rest from reference TRBV30 and TRBJ2-5 gives the full variable domain: SQTIHQWPATLVQPVGSPLSLECTVEGTSNPNLYWYRQAAGRGLQLLFYSVGIGQISSEVPQNLSASRPQDRQFILSSKKLLLSDSGFYLCAWSQETQYFGPGTRLLVL.

The CDR3 DNA sequence: TGTGCCAGCAGTCATAGAGACAGGGCCTATGGCTACACCTTC. This translates into CASSHRDRAYGYTF. V is TRBV28 and J is TRBJ1-2, with TRBD1 matching over 7 bases. Germline loops: CDR1 MDHEN, CDR2 SYDVKM. With 5 bases clipped from V and 4 bases from J, the junction kept 7 bases outside the gene matches. This CDR3 contains 14 residues.

The chain recombines TRBV19 with TRBJ1-5; D perhaps matches TRBD1 (5 bases). V shed 6 bases and J shed 5 bases, with 14 bases lying between them. This CDR3 has 14 residues. Germline V gene lookup returns CDR1 LNHDA and CDR2 SQIVND (reference sequence). The CDR3 region has the DNA TGTGCCAGTAGCGGGGCCCCAAGGGATCAGCCCCAGCATTTT. Its translation: CASSGAPRDQPQHF.

The genes are TRBV18 and TRBJ2-7; TRBD2 is a possible D gene (5 bases). Germline values: CDR1 KGHSH, CDR2 LQKENI. Trimming took off 3 bases at V and 3 bases at J, with 12 bases between the two ends. The CDR3 runs to 14 residues. Here the CDR3 DNA reads TGTGCCAGCTCACCGTCGCTCGGGGTCTACGAGCAGTACTTC. This codes for CASSPSLGVYEQYF.

V gene TRBV7-8 combines with J gene TRBJ1-6; D not certain. CDR1 and CDR2 (germline): SGHVS, FQNEAQ. This CDR3 spans 11 amino acids. Trimming shortened V by 6 bases and J by 8 bases, and 5 bases separated the two germline ends. In nucleotides, the CDR3 is TGTGCCAGCAGACGTGATTCACCCCTCCACTTT. Amino acids: CASRRDSPLHF.

The chain links TRBV3-1 (or the pseudogene TRBV3-2) to TRBJ1-1; maybe TRBD1 (6 bases). The V gene lost 2 bases and the J gene lost 5 bases, with 12 bases spanning the gap. The CDR3 spans 14 residues. The germline V gene encodes CDR1 LGHDT and CDR2 YNNKEL (reference sequence). CDR3 coding DNA: TGTGCCAGCAGCCAACTAGACAGGCGGACTGAAGCTTTCTTT. Translated, it gives CASSQLDRRTEAFF.

The rearrangement links TRBV6-5 to TRBJ1-1; D unclear. CDR1 and CDR2 (germline): MNHEY, SVGAGI. The CDR3 runs 13 residues. V was cut by 3 bases and J by 11 bases, with 16 bases left in between. The CDR3 spells CASSYSPIGEAFF. As DNA, the CDR3 is TGTGCCAGCAGTTATAGCCCCATCGGGGAGGCTTTCTTT.

This clone was recorded only once. The DNA for the CDR3 is TGTGCCGGACAGGAAATTGGGGAGCTGTTTTTT. Translating it yields CAGQEIGELFF. V gene TRBV30 combines with J gene TRBJ2-2, with 7 bases aligning to TRBD1. The CDR3 consists of 11 residues. Trimming removed 8 bases from V and 8 bases from J; junction bases left unmatched: 5. Germline values: CDR1 GTSNPN, CDR2 SVGIG (reference sequence).

V and J are TRBV11-3 and TRBJ1-1; 7 bases map to TRBD1. The CDR3 sequence is 13 residues long. V dropped 7 bases and J dropped 2; count of bases not matched to a gene: 4. From germline, CDR1 is SGHNT and CDR2 YENEEA. The CDR3: CASTRTGNTEAFF. The CDR3 nucleotides read TGTGCCAGCACCCGGACAGGTAACACTGAAGCTTTCTTT.

This rearrangement joins TRBV2 to TRBJ1-6; maybe TRBD1 (6 bases). V was cut by 6 bases and J by 0 bases, with 9 bases left in between. This CDR3 has 15 amino acids. Per the germline V gene, CDR1 is SNHLY and CDR2 is FYNNEI. CDR3 nucleotide sequence: TGTGCCAGCAGACAGGGCCTCTCCTATAATTCACCCCTCCACTTT. This codes for CASRQGLSYNSPLHF.

The rearrangement links TRBV16 to TRBJ1-1; D unclear. Germline V gene sequence: CDR1 KGHSY, CDR2 FQNENV. This CDR3 has 13 residues. The ends were cut back, 4 bases at V and 1 base at J, with 7 bases in the middle. The CDR3 nucleotides are TGTGCCAGCAGCCGAGGAGGGAACACTGAAGCTTTCTTT. Translating it yields CASSRGGNTEAFF.

The J gene is TRBJ2-3, the V gene TRBV14; D assignment may be TRBD1 or TRBD2 (5 bases each). Germline CDR1 is SGHDN and CDR2 is FVKESK. This CDR3 is built from 16 residues. Trimming pared 4 bases from V and 0 bases from J, leaving 14 bases between. The CDR3, as DNA: TGTGCCAGCAGCCCCTGGGACCGGCCTAGCACAGATACGCAGTATTTT. Amino acids: CASSPWDRPSTDTQYF.

The chain uses TRBV2 and TRBJ1-4; D call uncertain. The CDR3 runs 15 residues. Germline CDR1 SNHLY, CDR2 FYNNEI. V dropped 1 base and J dropped 5 bases, with 11 bases sitting between them. CDR3 coding DNA: TGTGCCAGCAGTGAAGTGTTTAGGAAGAATGAAAAACTGTTTTTT. Translated, it gives CASSEVFRKNEKLFF.

This chain joins TRBV6-5 and TRBJ2-3, with 11 positions matching TRBD2. With V trimmed by 7 bases and J by 7 bases, 4 bases remained unmatched. Germline V gene data show CDR1 as MNHEY and CDR2 as SVGAGI. This CDR3 has 13 amino acids. The CDR3 region is CASKGLAVHTQYF. The CDR3 coding sequence is TGTGCCAGCAAGGGACTAGCGGTTCATACGCAGTATTTT.

This rearrangement joins TRBV6-5 to TRBJ2-2; possibly TRBD1 for D (6 bases). The CDR3 extends over 14 amino acids. The V gene lost 6 bases and the J gene lost 6 bases, with 14 bases spanning the gap. Germline assignment: CDR1 MNHEY and CDR2 SVGAGI. The CDR3 spells CASRPTGSPGELFF. CDR3 bases: TGTGCCAGCAGGCCCACAGGGTCTCCCGGGGAGCTGTTTTTT.

The V and J genes are TRBV29-1 and TRBJ1-2; 10 nucleotides align to TRBD1. Trimming at V came to 4 bases and at J to 8 bases, leaving 1 base not matched to a gene. The CDR3 runs 11 residues. CDR1 is SQVTM, CDR2 ANQGSEA, per germline. The CDR3 here is CSVGDRGGYTF. For the CDR3, the DNA is TGCAGCGTTGGGGACAGGGGCGGCTACACCTTC.

This clone was detected a few times. The gene calls are TRBV5-6 and TRBJ1-6; D is unclear. The germline CDR1 and CDR2 sequences are SGHDT and YYEEEE. Trimming removed 0 bases from V and 3 bases from J, with 7 bases in between. The CDR3 has 15 residues. CDR3 nucleotide sequence: TGTGCCAGCAGCTTGGGGCAGAGCTATAATTCACCCCTCCACTTT. This encodes CASSLGQSYNSPLHF.

The rearrangement links TRBV7-9 to TRBJ2-3, with TRBD2 as a possible D gene (7 bases). The ends were cut back, 5 bases at V and 6 bases at J, with 15 bases in the middle. CDR1 is SEHNR and CDR2 is FQNEAQ in the germline V gene (reference sequence). This CDR3 spans 14 amino acids. CDR3 nucleotide sequence: TGTGCCAGCAGCCCCTTTGGGGGGGCGGATACGCAGTATTTT. This gives the protein CASSPFGGADTQYF.

This clone was detected only once. V and J are TRBV19 and TRBJ1-5; possible D gene TRBD1, 6 bases. Between the trimmed V and J ends, which lost 1 base and 2 bases, there was a span of 15 bases. The CDR3 extends over 17 amino acids. Germline CDR1 is LNHDA and CDR2 is SQIVND (reference sequence). CDR3 loop: CASSIGRGIWGNQPQHF. Here the CDR3 DNA reads TGTGCCAGTAGTATAGGAAGGGGGATCTGGGGCAATCAGCCCCAGCATTTT.

The J gene is TRBJ2-1, the V gene TRBV9, with unresolved D. Deletions cut 4 bases from V and 8 bases from J, with 25 bases between. The CDR3 has 17 residues. Germline values: CDR1 SGDLS, CDR2 YYNGEE. The CDR3 sequence: CASSPMFWSGSSDEQFF. CDR3 coding DNA: TGTGCCAGCAGCCCAATGTTCTGGTCCGGCTCCTCAGATGAGCAGTTCTTC.

V is TRBV28 and J is TRBJ1-5; 7 nucleotides line up with TRBD1. With V trimmed by 8 bases and J by 5 bases, 3 bases remained unmatched. The CDR3 is 12 residues long. CDR1 is MDHEN and CDR2 is SYDVKM in the germline V gene. The DNA for the CDR3 is TGTGCCAGCCAGGGGGGGGATCAGCCCCAGCATTTT. Residues: CASQGGDQPQHF.

The chain carries TRBV2 and TRBJ1-1; D may be TRBD1 (6 bases). V was shortened by 8 bases and J by 2 bases, with 12 bases between the two germline ends. Germline V gene lookup returns CDR1 SNHLY and CDR2 FYNNEI. The length of the CDR3 is 13 residues. CDR3 DNA: TGTGCCAGCGGGGGACACCTAAACACTGAAGCTTTCTTT. Translated: CASGGHLNTEAFF.

The sample holds one count of this clone. The rearrangement joins TRBV10-3 to TRBJ1-5; D not resolved. The CDR3 extends over 13 amino acids. V lost 3 bases, J lost 4 bases, and 7 bases lay in between. CDR1 and CDR2 from the germline V gene are ENHRY and SYGVKD. CDR3 residues: CAISDPANQPQHF. CDR3 DNA sequence: TGTGCCATCAGTGATCCAGCTAATCAGCCCCAGCATTTT.

This clone has only one observation. The CDR3 coding sequence is TGTGCCAGCGGCCCGGGACAGGGGGCCCAGCCCCAGCATTTT. It specifies CASGPGQGAQPQHF. The V call is TRBV27, the J call TRBJ1-5, with TRBD1 matching 12 bases. There are 14 residues in the CDR3. Germline CDR1 and CDR2: MNHEY and SMNVEV (reference sequence). With 8 bases clipped from V and 7 bases from J, the junction kept 6 bases outside the gene matches.